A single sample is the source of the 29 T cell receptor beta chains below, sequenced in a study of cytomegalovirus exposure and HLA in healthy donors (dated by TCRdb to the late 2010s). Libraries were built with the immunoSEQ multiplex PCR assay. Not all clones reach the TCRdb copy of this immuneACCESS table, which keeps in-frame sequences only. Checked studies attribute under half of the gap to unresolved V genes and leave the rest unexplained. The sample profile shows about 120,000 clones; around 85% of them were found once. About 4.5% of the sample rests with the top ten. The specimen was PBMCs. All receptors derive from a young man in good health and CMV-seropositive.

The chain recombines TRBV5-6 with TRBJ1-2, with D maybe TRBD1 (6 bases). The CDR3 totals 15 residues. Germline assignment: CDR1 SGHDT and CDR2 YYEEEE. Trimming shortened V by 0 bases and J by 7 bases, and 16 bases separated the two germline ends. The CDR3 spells CASSLARGLTAGYTF. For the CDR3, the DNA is TGTGCCAGCAGCTTGGCCAGGGGCCTTACCGCTGGCTACACCTTC.

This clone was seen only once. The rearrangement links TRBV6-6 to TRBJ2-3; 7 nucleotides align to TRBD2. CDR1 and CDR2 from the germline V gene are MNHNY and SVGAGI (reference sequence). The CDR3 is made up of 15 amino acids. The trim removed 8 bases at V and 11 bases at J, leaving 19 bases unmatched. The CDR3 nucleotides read TGTGCCAGCGCGCGGGAGAGCGGGGTCCTATCCGGGCAGTATTTT. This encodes CASARESGVLSGQYF.

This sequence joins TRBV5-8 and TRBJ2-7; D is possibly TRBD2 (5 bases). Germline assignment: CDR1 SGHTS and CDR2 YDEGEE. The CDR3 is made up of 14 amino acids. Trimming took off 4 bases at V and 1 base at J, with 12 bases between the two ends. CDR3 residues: CASSVSAVSYEQYF. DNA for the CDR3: TGTGCCAGCAGCGTATCAGCGGTATCCTACGAGCAGTACTTC.

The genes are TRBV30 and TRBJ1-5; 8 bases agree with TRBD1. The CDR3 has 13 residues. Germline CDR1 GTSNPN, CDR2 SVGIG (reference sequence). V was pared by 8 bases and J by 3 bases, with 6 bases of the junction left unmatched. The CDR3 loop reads CAGAGQDNQPQHF. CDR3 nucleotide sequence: TGTGCCGGAGCGGGACAGGACAATCAGCCCCAGCATTTT.

CDR3 residues: CASGGQNYGYTF. The CDR3 region has the DNA TGTGCCAGCGGCGGACAGAACTATGGCTACACCTTC. This sequence joins TRBV18 and TRBJ1-2; D perhaps matches TRBD1 (6 bases). In germline, CDR1 is KGHSH, CDR2 LQKENI. This CDR3 is built from 12 residues. With 8 bases removed from V and 2 bases from J, the gap between germline ends came to 9 bases.

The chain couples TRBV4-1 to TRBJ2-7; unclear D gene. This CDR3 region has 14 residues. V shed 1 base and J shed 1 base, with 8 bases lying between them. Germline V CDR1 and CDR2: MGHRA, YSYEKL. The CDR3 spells CASSQGPVSYEQYF. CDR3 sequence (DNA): TGCGCCAGCAGCCAAGGTCCAGTTTCCTACGAGCAGTACTTC.

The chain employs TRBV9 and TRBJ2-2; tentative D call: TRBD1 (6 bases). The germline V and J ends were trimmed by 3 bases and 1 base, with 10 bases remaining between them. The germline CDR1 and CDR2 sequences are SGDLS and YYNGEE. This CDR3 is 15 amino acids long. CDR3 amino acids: CASSAGQMNTGELFF. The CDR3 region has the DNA TGTGCCAGCAGCGCTGGACAGATGAACACCGGGGAGCTGTTTTTT.

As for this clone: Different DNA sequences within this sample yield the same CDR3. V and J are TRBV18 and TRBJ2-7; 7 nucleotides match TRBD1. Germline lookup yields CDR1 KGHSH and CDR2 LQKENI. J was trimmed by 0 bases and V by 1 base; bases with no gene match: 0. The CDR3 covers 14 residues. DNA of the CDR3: TGTGCCAGCTCACCACGGGACAGCTCCTACGAGCAGTACTTC. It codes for CASSPRDSSYEQYF.

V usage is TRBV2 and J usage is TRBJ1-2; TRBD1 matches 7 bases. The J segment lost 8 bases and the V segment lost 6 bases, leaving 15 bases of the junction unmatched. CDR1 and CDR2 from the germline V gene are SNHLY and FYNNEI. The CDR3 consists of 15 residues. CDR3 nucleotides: TGTGCCAGCAGGGATACCCCGATGACAGGGTTAGGCTACACCTTC. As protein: CASRDTPMTGLGYTF.

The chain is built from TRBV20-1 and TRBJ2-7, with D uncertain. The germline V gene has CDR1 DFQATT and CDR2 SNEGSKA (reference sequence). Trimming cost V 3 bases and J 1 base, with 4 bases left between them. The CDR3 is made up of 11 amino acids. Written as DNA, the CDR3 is TGCAGTGCTAGCGGGTCCTACGAGCAGTACTTC. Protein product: CSASGSYEQYF.

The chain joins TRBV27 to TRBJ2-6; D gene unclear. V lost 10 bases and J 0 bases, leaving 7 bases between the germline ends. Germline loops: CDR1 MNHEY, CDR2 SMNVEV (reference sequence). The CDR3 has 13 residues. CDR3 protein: CATANSGANVLTF. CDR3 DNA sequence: TGTGCCACCGCGAACTCTGGGGCCAACGTCCTGACTTTC.

This CDR3 is CASRQTGITYGYTF. For the CDR3, the DNA is TGTGCCAGCAGACAAACAGGGATCACCTATGGCTACACCTTC. The J gene is TRBJ1-2, the V gene TRBV6-6; D might be TRBD1 (6 bases). V lost 6 bases, J lost 4 bases, and 15 bases lay in between. This CDR3 is built from 14 residues. Germline CDR1 reads MNHNY; CDR2 reads SVGAGI (reference sequence).

The CDR3 reads CSAQTGTLSEQYF. The CDR3 DNA is TGCAGCGCCCAGACAGGGACTCTCTCCGAGCAGTACTTC. The genes are TRBV29-1 and TRBJ2-7, with a weak D call TRBD1 (7 bases). The germline gives CDR1 SQVTM, CDR2 ANQGSEA. The germline V and J ends were trimmed by 7 bases and 6 bases, with 19 bases remaining between them. The CDR3 sequence is 13 residues long.

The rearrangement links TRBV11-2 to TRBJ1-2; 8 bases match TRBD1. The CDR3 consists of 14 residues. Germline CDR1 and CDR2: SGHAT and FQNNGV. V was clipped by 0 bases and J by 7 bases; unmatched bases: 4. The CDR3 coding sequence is TGTGCCAGCAGCTTAGACCTGACAGGGGCTGGCTACACCTTC. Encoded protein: CASSLDLTGAGYTF.

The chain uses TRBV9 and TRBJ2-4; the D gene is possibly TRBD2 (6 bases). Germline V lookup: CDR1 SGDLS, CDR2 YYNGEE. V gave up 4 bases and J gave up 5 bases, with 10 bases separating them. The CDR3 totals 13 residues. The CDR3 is CASSPGTQNIQYF. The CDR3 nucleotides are TGTGCCAGCAGCCCCGGGACTCAAAACATTCAGTACTTC.

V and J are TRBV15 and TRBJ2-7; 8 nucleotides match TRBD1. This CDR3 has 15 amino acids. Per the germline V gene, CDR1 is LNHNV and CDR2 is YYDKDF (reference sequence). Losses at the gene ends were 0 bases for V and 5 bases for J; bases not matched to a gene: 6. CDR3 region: CATSRDRQGADEQYF. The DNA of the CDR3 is TGTGCCACCAGCAGAGATCGGCAGGGGGCCGACGAGCAGTACTTC.

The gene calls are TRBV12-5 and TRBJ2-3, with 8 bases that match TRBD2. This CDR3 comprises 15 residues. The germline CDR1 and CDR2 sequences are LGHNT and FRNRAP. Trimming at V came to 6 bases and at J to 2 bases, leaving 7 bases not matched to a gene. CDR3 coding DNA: TGTGCTAGTGGGCGCGGGGGGACCACCACAGATACGCAGTATTTT. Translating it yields CASGRGGTTTDTQYF.

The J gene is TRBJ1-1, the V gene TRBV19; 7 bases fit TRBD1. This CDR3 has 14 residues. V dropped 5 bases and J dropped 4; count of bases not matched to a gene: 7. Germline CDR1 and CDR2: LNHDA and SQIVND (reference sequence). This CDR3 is CASSLGGDVTEAFF. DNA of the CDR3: TGTGCCAGTAGTCTAGGGGGCGATGTCACTGAAGCTTTCTTT.

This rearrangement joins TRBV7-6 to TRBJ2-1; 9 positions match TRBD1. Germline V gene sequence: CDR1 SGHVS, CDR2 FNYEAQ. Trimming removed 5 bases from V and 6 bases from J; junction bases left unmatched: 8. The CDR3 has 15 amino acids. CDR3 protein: CASSQSGTGTNEQFF. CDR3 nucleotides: TGTGCCAGCAGCCAATCCGGGACAGGGACCAATGAGCAGTTCTTC.

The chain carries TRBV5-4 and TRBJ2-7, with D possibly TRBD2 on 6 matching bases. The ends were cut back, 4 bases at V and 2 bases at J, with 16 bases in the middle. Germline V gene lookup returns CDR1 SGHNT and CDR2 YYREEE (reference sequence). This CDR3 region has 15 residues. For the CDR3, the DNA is TGTGCCAGCAGCGACCGGCGGGGAGAGCCCTACGAGCAGTACTTC. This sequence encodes CASSDRRGEPYEQYF.

CDR3: CASSITGGLDGYTF. CDR3 in DNA: TGCGCCAGCAGTATTACAGGGGGCCTGGATGGCTACACCTTC. This chain connects TRBV4-1 to TRBJ1-2, with TRBD1 identical over 9 bases. The CDR3 has 14 residues. CDR1 is MGHRA and CDR2 is YSYEKL in the germline V gene. The V and J ends lost 6 bases and 6 bases, in that order; junction bases with no gene match: 8.

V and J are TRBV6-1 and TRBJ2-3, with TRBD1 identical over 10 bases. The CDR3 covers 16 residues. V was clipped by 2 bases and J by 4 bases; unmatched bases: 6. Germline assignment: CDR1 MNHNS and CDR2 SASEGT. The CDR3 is CASSEWGGQGPDTQYF. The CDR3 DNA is TGTGCCAGCAGTGAATGGGGGGGACAGGGGCCAGATACGCAGTATTTT.

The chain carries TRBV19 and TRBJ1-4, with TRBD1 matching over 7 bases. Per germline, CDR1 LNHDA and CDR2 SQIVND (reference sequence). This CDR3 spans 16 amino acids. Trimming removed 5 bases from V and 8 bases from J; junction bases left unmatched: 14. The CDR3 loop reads CASSLSRQGGREKLFF. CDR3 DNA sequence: TGTGCCAGTAGTCTCTCCCGACAGGGTGGTCGGGAAAAACTGTTTTTT.

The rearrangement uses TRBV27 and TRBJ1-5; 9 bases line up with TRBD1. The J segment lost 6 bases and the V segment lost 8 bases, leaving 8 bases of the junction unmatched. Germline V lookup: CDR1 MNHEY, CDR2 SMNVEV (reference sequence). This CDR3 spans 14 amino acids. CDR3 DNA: TGTGCCAGCTGGAACAGGGGGCTCACTCAGCCCCAGCATTTT. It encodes CASWNRGLTQPQHF.

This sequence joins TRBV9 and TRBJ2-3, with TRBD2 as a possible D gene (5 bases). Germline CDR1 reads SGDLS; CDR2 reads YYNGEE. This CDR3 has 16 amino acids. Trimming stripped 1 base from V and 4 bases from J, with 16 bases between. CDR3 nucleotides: TGTGCCAGCAGCGTACTAGGGTCGAGGGTGGCAGATACGCAGTATTTT. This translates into CASSVLGSRVADTQYF.

CDR3 sequence: CASSGAGDIQETQYF. Written as DNA, the CDR3 is TGTGCCAGCAGTGGGGCAGGTGATATTCAAGAGACCCAGTACTTC. The chain employs TRBV2 and TRBJ2-5; unclear D gene. The V end lost 4 bases, the J end lost 2 bases, and 14 bases lay between the germline ends. The CDR3 length is 15 residues. The germline gives CDR1 SNHLY, CDR2 FYNNEI. Complete variable domain (other parts from reference TRBV2 and TRBJ2-5): EPEVTQTPSHQVTQMGQEVILRCVPISNHLYFYWYRQILGQKVEFLVSFYNNEISEKSEIFDDQFSVERPDGSNFTLKIRSTKLEDSAMYFCASSGAGDIQETQYFGPGTRLLVL.

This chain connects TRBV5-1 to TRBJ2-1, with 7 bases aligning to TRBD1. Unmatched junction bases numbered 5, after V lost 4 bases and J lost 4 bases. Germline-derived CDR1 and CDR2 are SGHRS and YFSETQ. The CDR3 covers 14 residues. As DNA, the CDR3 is TGCGCCAGCAGCCCCGGGGACAGTTACAATGAGCAGTTCTTC. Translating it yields CASSPGDSYNEQFF.

The DNA for the CDR3 is TGTGCCAGCAGCCGCCGCGGCCCAGGGGGGAACTACGAGCAGTACTTC. It is translated as CASSRRGPGGNYEQYF. The chain employs TRBV14 and TRBJ2-7; D is perhaps TRBD1 (7 bases). The germline V gene has CDR1 SGHDN and CDR2 FVKESK. This CDR3 is 16 amino acids long. Trimming took off 4 bases at V and 3 bases at J, with 19 bases between the two ends. The full variable domain, with the rest looked up from reference TRBV14 and TRBJ2-7, is EAGVTQFPSHSVIEKGQTVTLRCDPISGHDNLYWYRRVMGKEIKFLLHFVKESKQDESGMPNNRFLAERTGGTYSTLKVQPAELEDSGVYFCASSRRGPGGNYEQYFGPGTRLTVT.

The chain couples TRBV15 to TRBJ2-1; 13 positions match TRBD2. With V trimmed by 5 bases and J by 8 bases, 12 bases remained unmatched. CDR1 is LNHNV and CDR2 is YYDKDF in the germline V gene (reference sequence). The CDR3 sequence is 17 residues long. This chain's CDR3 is CATSRRLAGGLFDEQFF. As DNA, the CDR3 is TGTGCCACCAGCCGACGACTAGCGGGGGGTCTATTCGATGAGCAGTTCTTC.